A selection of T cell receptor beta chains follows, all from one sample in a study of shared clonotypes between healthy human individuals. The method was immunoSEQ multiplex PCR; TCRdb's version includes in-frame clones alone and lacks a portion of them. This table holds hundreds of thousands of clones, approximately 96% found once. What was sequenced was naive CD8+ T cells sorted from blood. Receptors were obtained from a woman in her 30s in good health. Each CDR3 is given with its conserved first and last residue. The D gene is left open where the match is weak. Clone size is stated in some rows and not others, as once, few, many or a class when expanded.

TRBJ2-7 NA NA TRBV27 TGTGCCAGCAGTTTTGCTCGTGGTTACGAGCAGTACTTC CASSFARGYEQYF
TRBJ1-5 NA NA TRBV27 TGTGCCAGCAGTCCCCTGGGTGGGTCTTATAGCAATCAGCCCCAGCATTTT CASSPLGGSYSNQPQHF
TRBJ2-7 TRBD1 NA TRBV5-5 TGTGCCAGCAGCTTCGGGGACAGGGGACCCGACTACGAGCAGTACTTC CASSFGDRGPDYEQYF
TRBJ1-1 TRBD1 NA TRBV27 TGTGCCAGCAGTTTAAGACAGGGGGCAGGCACTGAAGCTTTCTTT CASSLRQGAGTEAFF
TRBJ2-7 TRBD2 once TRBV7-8 TGTGCCAGCAGCACCGGACTAGCGGGGGTCTCCTACGAGCAGTACTTC CASSTGLAGVSYEQYF
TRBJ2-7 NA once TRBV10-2 TGCGCCAGCAGTGAGACTCTCTGGGGCGAGCAGTACTTC CASSETLWGEQYF
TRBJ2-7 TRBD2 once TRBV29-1 TGCAGCGCAGAATCAGGACTAGCGGGAGTTTCCGAGCAGTACTTC CSAESGLAGVSEQYF
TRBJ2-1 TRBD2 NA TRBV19 TGTGCCAGCCAACAACCCGGACTAGCGGGATACGACAATGAGCAGTTCTTC CASQQPGLAGYDNEQFF
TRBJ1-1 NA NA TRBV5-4 TGTGCCAGCAGCCCCAGACTAGGAGGGATTGAAGCTTTCTTT CASSPRLGGIEAFF
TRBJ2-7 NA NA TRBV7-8 TGTGCCAGCAGCCTCCGGGACACCTCCTACGAGCAGTACTTC CASSLRDTSYEQYF
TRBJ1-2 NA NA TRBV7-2 TGTGCCAGCAGCTTAGCCCACGGGTCTCGGTATGGCTACACCTTC CASSLAHGSRYGYTF
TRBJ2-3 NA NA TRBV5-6 TGTGCCAGCAGCTTGACTGCTTTGAATACGCAGTATTTT CASSLTALNTQYF
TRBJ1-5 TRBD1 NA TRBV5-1 TGCGCCAGCAGCGAGACAGGGGGAGATCAGCCCCAGCATTTT CASSETGGDQPQHF
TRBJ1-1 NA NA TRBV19 TGTGCCACGGGGGTGTTACTAGGAGAGGCTTTCTTT CATGVLLGEAFF
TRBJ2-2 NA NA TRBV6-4 TGTGCCAGCAGTGGAGTTTGGGGGTCCACCGGGGAGCTGTTTTTT CASSGVWGSTGELFF
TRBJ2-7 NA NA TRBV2 TGTGCCAGCTTCACTAGTTTCGACGAGCAGTACTTC CASFTSFDEQYF
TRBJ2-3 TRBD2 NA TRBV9 TGTGCCAGCAGCCCTGGACTAGCGGGAGGAGATACGCAGTATTTT CASSPGLAGGDTQYF
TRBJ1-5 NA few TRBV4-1 TGCGCCAGCAGCCACGGATTCAATCAGCCCCAGCATTTT CASSHGFNQPQHF
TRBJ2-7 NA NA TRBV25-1 TGTGCCAGCAGCGCCGGGATCGCCTACGAGCAGTACTTC CASSAGIAYEQYF
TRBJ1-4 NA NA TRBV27 TGTGCCAGCAGTTCCTTCGAAGCAACTAATGAAAAACTGTTTTTT CASSSFEATNEKLFF
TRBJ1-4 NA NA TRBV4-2 TGTGCCAGCAGCCAAGATGATGAAAAACTGTTTTTT CASSQDDEKLFF
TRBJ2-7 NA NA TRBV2 TGTGCCAGCACTGAGGGACTTTACGAGCAGTACTTC CASTEGLYEQYF
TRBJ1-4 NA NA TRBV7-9 TGTGCCAGCAGCTCCCCCGGGGGTACTAATGAAAAACTGTTTTTT CASSSPGGTNEKLFF
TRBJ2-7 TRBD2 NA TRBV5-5 TGTGCCAGCAGCAGTACTAGCGGCTACGAGCAGTACTTC CASSSTSGYEQYF
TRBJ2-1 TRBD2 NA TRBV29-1 TGCAGCCATCAAAAGGGACTAGCGGGAGTAGACTCCTACAATGAGCAGTTCTTC CSHQKGLAGVDSYNEQFF
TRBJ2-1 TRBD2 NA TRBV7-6 TGTGCCAGCAGCTTAGAGTCCGGGACTAGCGGAAACAATGAGCAGTTCTTC CASSLESGTSGNNEQFF
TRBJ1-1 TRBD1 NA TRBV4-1 TGCGCCAGCAGCCAAGGGGGGTACAGGGGCCGACCAAACACTGAAGCTTTCTTT CASSQGGYRGRPNTEAFF